This TCR beta chain comes out of a study of blood T cell repertoires in COVID-19. Background on the study: The origin of the acute and convalescent COVID-19 samples was the United States, Italy and Spain. T cells, B-cell-depleted T cells, or PBMCs provided the cDNA or gDNA that served as material.

The CDR3 length is 15 residues. Germline V lookup: CDR1 LNHDA, CDR2 SQIVND (reference sequence). Germline trimming cut 3 bases from V and 2 bases from J; bases unmatched to any gene: 5. Per the original methods: Reference gene primer amplification yielded estimated nucleated cell counts. Some clones are missing from TCRdb's copy, which holds only in-frame ones; the method was immunoSEQ multiplex PCR. V, J and clone size derive from that table, while D and trimming were established from the DNA sequence. Altogether approximately 100,000 clones are present, around 87% being singletons, with the ten largest covering around a tenth.

The rearrangement uses TRBV19 and TRBJ1-1, with TRBD1 identical over 8 bases. This TCR was sampled from a woman aged 25 to 39 with acute or convalescent COVID-19. Sequenced sample: peripheral blood. The DNA of the CDR3 is TGTGCCAGTAGTATTCCCGGGACAGGTAACACTGAAGCTTTCTTT. The encoded protein is CASSIPGTGNTEAFF.